The sample holds a few counts of the clone carrying this TCR beta chain. This PCR relied on a set of 60 Vbeta primers and 13 Jbeta primers. This table comes from immunoSEQ multiplex PCR, and its TCRdb copy is limited to in-frame clones, with some not included. Counted here are about 110,000 clones, roughly 70% occurring once; the ten biggest clones make up 11% to 15%. These data come from a study of cytomegalovirus exposure and HLA in healthy donors. The germline V gene has CDR1 SGHTA and CDR2 FQGNSA. The CDR3 length is 15 residues. The ends lost 2 bases at V and 7 bases at J; junction bases unmatched: 10.

This TCR came from a woman aged 40 to 55 in good health and CMV-seropositive. The chain employs TRBV7-2 and TRBJ1-2, with 7 bases lining up with TRBD1. Sequences were obtained from PBMCs. Here the CDR3 DNA reads TGTGCCAGCAGCTTAATCCAAGAGGGGGCCGCTGGCTACACCTTC. Translation: CASSLIQEGAAGYTF.